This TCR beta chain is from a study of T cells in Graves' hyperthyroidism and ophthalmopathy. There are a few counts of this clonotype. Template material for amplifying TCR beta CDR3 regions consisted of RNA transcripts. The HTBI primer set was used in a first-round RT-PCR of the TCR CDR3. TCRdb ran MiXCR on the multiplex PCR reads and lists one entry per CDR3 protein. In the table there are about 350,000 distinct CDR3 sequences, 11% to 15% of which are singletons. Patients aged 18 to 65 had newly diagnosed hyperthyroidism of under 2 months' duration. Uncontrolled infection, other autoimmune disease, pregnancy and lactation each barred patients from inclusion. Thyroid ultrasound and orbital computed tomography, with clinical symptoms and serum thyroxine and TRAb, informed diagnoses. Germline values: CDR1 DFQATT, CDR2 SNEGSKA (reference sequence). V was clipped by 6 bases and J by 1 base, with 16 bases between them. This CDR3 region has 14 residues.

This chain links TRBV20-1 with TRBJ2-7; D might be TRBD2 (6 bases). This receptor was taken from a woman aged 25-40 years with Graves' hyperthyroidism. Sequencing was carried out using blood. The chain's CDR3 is CSAHRMGGSYEQYF. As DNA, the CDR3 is TGCAGTGCCCACCGGATGGGGGGATCCTACGAGCAGTACTTC.